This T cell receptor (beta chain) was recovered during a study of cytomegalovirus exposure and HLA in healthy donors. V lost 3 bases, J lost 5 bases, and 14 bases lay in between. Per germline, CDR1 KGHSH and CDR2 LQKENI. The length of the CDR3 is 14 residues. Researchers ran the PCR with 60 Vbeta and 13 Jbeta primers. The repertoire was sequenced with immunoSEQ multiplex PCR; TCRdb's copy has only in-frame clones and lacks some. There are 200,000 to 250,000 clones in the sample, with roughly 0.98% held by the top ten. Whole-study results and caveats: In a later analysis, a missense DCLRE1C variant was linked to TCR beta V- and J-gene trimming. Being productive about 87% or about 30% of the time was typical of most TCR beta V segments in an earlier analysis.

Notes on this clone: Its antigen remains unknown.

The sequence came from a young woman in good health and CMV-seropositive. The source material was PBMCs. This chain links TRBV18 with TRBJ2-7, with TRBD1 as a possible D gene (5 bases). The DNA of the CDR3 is TGTGCCAGCTCACCCGAGGCAGGGTGGAACGAGCAGTACTTC. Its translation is CASSPEAGWNEQYF.